The 29 T cell receptor beta chains below come from one sample, sequenced in a study of T cell responses to AZD1222 COVID-19 vaccine. The table came from immunoSEQ multiplex PCR; TCRdb's copy has only in-frame clones and leaves some out. Seen here are 150,000 to 200,000 clones, 93% observed once, and the top ten hold about 3.9%. The material sequenced was peripheral blood, taken on day 0 of AZD1222 vaccination. The origin of the receptors is an adult in good health.

The CDR3 is CASGLTLRAGVVTDTQYF. DNA for the CDR3: TGTGCTAGTGGTTTAACCCTCAGGGCGGGAGTTGTCACAGATACGCAGTATTTT. The chain uses TRBV12-5 and TRBJ2-3; 7 nucleotides agree with TRBD2. The CDR3 length is 18 residues. Losses at the gene ends were 3 bases for V and 2 bases for J; bases not matched to a gene: 14. Germline CDR1 reads LGHNT; CDR2 reads FRNRAP.

The V call is TRBV4-2, the J call TRBJ2-5, with 10 bases that match TRBD2. This CDR3 has 18 amino acids. With 3 bases clipped from V and 5 bases from J, the junction kept 15 bases outside the gene matches. From germline, CDR1 is LGHNA and CDR2 YNFKEQ. The DNA for the CDR3 is TGTGCCAGCAGCCAGGATAGCTCCGGACTAGCGGACGGGGAGACCCAGTACTTC. Translation: CASSQDSSGLADGETQYF.

Remarks on this clone: Other nucleotide sequences from this sample produce the same CDR3. This chain joins TRBV19 and TRBJ1-1, with unresolved D. The length of the CDR3 is 12 residues. CDR1 is LNHDA and CDR2 is SQIVND in the germline V gene (reference sequence). V was cut by 3 bases and J by 5 bases, with 7 bases left in between. CDR3 nucleotide sequence: TGTGCCAGTAGTATTGGACGGACTGAAGCTTTCTTT. Translation gives CASSIGRTEAFF. The full variable domain, in which reference TRBV19 and TRBJ1-1 provide the parts outside the CDR3, is DGGITQSPKYLFRKEGQNVTLSCEQNLNHDAMYWYRQDPGQGLRLIYYSQIVNDFQKGDIAEGYSVSREKKESFPLTVTSAQKNPTAFYLCASSIGRTEAFFGQGTRLTVV.

This chain joins TRBV5-1 and TRBJ2-2, with D possibly being TRBD2 (5 bases). Germline V gene lookup returns CDR1 SGHRS and CDR2 YFSETQ. The CDR3 length is 14 residues. V was shortened by 4 bases and J by 8 bases, with 15 bases between the two germline ends. The CDR3 region is CASSTTLATGELFF. CDR3 DNA sequence: TGCGCCAGCAGCACTACCCTAGCCACGGGGGAGCTGTTTTTT. The whole variable domain, filled in from reference TRBV5-1 and TRBJ2-2, reads KAGVTQTPRYLIKTRGQQVTLSCSPISGHRSVSWYQQTPGQGLQFLFEYFSETQRNKGNFPGRFSGRQFSNSRSEMNVSTLELGDSALYLCASSTTLATGELFFGEGSRLTVL.

This clone was found a few times. This chain links TRBV5-1 with TRBJ2-7; a weak D match, TRBD2 (6 bases). The length of the CDR3 is 14 residues. In germline, CDR1 is SGHRS, CDR2 YFSETQ. Trimming left V 0 bases short and J 4 bases short, with 11 bases between. This CDR3 reads CASSLAGLGYEQYF. The CDR3 bases are TGCGCCAGCAGCTTGGCGGGACTCGGTTACGAGCAGTACTTC.

The chain recombines TRBV6-5 with TRBJ1-2, with D possibly being TRBD1 (6 bases). The CDR3 consists of 14 residues. Looked up from germline, CDR1 is MNHEY and CDR2 is SVGAGI. Trimming took 0 bases from V and 2 from J, leaving 7 bases between them. Here the CDR3 DNA reads TGTGCCAGCAGTTACTCGAGGGGGAACTATGGCTACACCTTC. It specifies CASSYSRGNYGYTF.

V and J are TRBV27 and TRBJ1-1; D remains unclear. The germline V and J ends were trimmed by 3 bases and 3 bases, with 11 bases remaining between them. CDR3 length equals 14 residues. In germline, CDR1 is MNHEY, CDR2 SMNVEV (reference sequence). The CDR3 is CASSFLMTDTEAFF. CDR3 DNA: TGTGCCAGCAGTTTTCTCATGACGGACACTGAAGCTTTCTTT.

This chain uses TRBV6-5 with TRBJ1-2; the D is unclear. Trimming stripped 2 bases from V and 2 bases from J, with 9 bases between. CDR1 and CDR2 from the germline V gene are MNHEY and SVGAGI. The CDR3 contains 14 residues. CDR3 sequence: CASSYRRQNYGYTF. CDR3 in DNA: TGTGCCAGCAGTTACAGGAGGCAAAACTATGGCTACACCTTC.

The CDR3 here is CASGTGGYQPQHF. In DNA form, the CDR3 reads TGTGCCAGCGGAACAGGGGGATATCAGCCCCAGCATTTT. The chain links TRBV12-3 or TRBV12-4 to TRBJ1-5, with 8 positions matching TRBD1. This CDR3 spans 13 amino acids. V trimming: 8 bases; J trimming: 5 bases; junction bases outside the gene matches: 5.

The chain employs TRBV2 and TRBJ1-6; TRBD1 is a possible D gene (6 bases). Germline CDR1 reads SNHLY; CDR2 reads FYNNEI. The CDR3 runs to 16 residues. Between the trimmed V and J ends, which lost 6 bases and 8 bases, there was a span of 20 bases. The CDR3 loop reads CASSILLGGGYSPLHF. DNA for the CDR3: TGTGCCAGCAGCATCCTACTAGGGGGGGGATATTCACCCCTCCACTTT.

V and J are TRBV5-4 and TRBJ1-1; maybe TRBD1 (5 bases). V was pared by 0 bases and J by 0 bases, with 15 bases between. This CDR3 is built from 17 residues. Germline CDR1 SGHNT, CDR2 YYREEE (reference sequence). The CDR3 region has the DNA TGTGCCAGCAGCTTGGAGACAGTTAACTTTATGAACACTGAAGCTTTCTTT. Translation gives CASSLETVNFMNTEAFF.

The rearrangement links TRBV6-5 to TRBJ1-1; D not certain. V lost 8 bases, J lost 1 base, and 8 bases lay in between. The V gene's germline CDR1 is MNHEY and CDR2 SVGAGI. This CDR3 is 12 amino acids long. The CDR3 region has the DNA TGTGCCAGCGTCCAGCAGAACACTGAAGCTTTCTTT. Protein product: CASVQQNTEAFF.

This rearrangement joins TRBV20-1 to TRBJ2-1; D is unresolved. Germline V gives CDR1 DFQATT, CDR2 SNEGSKA (reference sequence). CDR3 length: 11 amino acids. The V end was cut by 6 bases, the J end by 4 bases, with 7 bases between. CDR3: CSALRYNEQFF. Here the CDR3 DNA reads TGCAGTGCCTTACGTTACAATGAGCAGTTCTTC.

J is TRBJ2-2 and V is TRBV5-6; tentative D call: TRBD1 (6 bases). CDR1 is SGHDT and CDR2 is YYEEEE in the germline V gene. Trimming took off 7 bases at V and 5 bases at J, with 12 bases between the two ends. The CDR3 covers 13 residues. The CDR3 region has the DNA TGTGCCAGCCTTAAGCAGGGGACCGGGGAGCTGTTTTTT. Amino acid sequence: CASLKQGTGELFF.

The CDR3 loop reads CASSPGTATNTEAFF. CDR3 coding DNA: TGTGCCAGCTCACCAGGGACAGCGACGAACACTGAAGCTTTCTTT. The chain is built from TRBV18 and TRBJ1-1; 7 nucleotides align to TRBD1. Germline V gene lookup returns CDR1 KGHSH and CDR2 LQKENI. Unmatched junction bases numbered 4, after V lost 2 bases and J lost 1 base. The CDR3 totals 15 residues.

The sample holds one count of this clone. The V call is TRBV13, the J call TRBJ2-1; TRBD2 might be the D (5 bases). V was shortened by 4 bases and J by 8 bases, with 12 bases between the two germline ends. This CDR3 has 13 residues. The V gene's germline CDR1 is PRHDT and CDR2 FYEKMQ (reference sequence). The CDR3 coding sequence is TGTGCCAGCAGCTCACGGGGAGCCGATGAGCAGTTCTTC. This gives the protein CASSSRGADEQFF.

This chain uses TRBV7-9 with TRBJ1-1; 7 bases agree with TRBD1. The germline CDR1 and CDR2 sequences are SEHNR and FQNEAQ (reference sequence). The CDR3 length is 12 residues. The ends lost 5 bases at V and 10 bases at J; junction bases unmatched: 7. For the CDR3, the DNA is TGTGCCAGCAGCGGAACAGGGGAGACAGCTTTCTTT. This encodes CASSGTGETAFF.

The chain carries TRBV5-1 and TRBJ1-1; weak D call: TRBD1 (6 bases). Germline V CDR1 and CDR2: SGHRS, YFSETQ. The CDR3 is made up of 14 amino acids. With 1 base removed from V and 4 bases from J, the gap between germline ends came to 11 bases. The CDR3 nucleotides read TGCGCCAGCAGCTTGAGCCAGGGGAGCACTGAAGCTTTCTTT. Its protein product is CASSLSQGSTEAFF.

V usage is TRBV29-1 and J usage is TRBJ1-5, with no clear D. V shed 4 bases and J shed 9 bases, with 16 bases lying between them. This CDR3 is 13 amino acids long. Per germline, CDR1 SQVTM and CDR2 ANQGSEA. As DNA, the CDR3 is TGCAGCGTTGGCTTGGGTGCCGTCGGGCCCCAGCATTTT. The encoded protein is CSVGLGAVGPQHF.

The chain couples TRBV7-8 to TRBJ1-2; 8 bases are a match to TRBD1. The length of the CDR3 is 15 residues. Trimming took 8 bases from V and 4 from J; bases not matched to a gene: 12. CDR1 is SGHVS, CDR2 FQNEAQ, per germline. The CDR3 nucleotides are TGTGCCAGCGGAGAATACACAGGGGGTATCTATGGCTACACCTTC. Translating gives CASGEYTGGIYGYTF.

This clone was counted once. The chain carries TRBV6-5 and TRBJ1-4; tentatively, D is TRBD1 (6 bases). The CDR3 consists of 12 residues. V lost 10 bases and J 8 bases, leaving 14 bases between the germline ends. Germline CDR1 reads MNHEY; CDR2 reads SVGAGI. In DNA form, the CDR3 reads TGTGCCACCTCAGGGGTCGGAGAAAAACTGTTTTTT. Protein product: CATSGVGEKLFF.

This clone was counted a single time. The J gene is TRBJ1-5, the V gene TRBV19; D is unclear. The CDR3 runs 15 residues. Trimming cost V 2 bases and J 3 bases, with 11 bases left between them. Per the germline V gene, CDR1 is LNHDA and CDR2 is SQIVND (reference sequence). In nucleotides, the CDR3 is TGTGCCAGTAGTATACTCTGGGAAGCCAATCAGCCCCAGCATTTT. Its protein is CASSILWEANQPQHF.

The gene calls are TRBV5-1 and TRBJ1-1, with 7 bases identical to TRBD1. The V gene's germline CDR1 is SGHRS and CDR2 YFSETQ. V dropped 6 bases and J dropped 3; count of bases not matched to a gene: 2. The CDR3 consists of 12 residues. The CDR3: CASKTGDTEAFF. As DNA, the CDR3 is TGCGCCAGCAAAACAGGGGACACTGAAGCTTTCTTT. Using reference TRBV5-1 and TRBJ1-1 for the parts outside the CDR3, the full variable domain is KAGVTQTPRYLIKTRGQQVTLSCSPISGHRSVSWYQQTPGQGLQFLFEYFSETQRNKGNFPGRFSGRQFSNSRSEMNVSTLELGDSALYLCASKTGDTEAFFGQGTRLTVV.

CDR3 sequence: CASSLAGTPGIQYF. CDR3 nucleotides: TGTGCCAGCAGCTTAGCGGGGACCCCGGGAATTCAGTACTTC. V usage is TRBV7-9 and J usage is TRBJ2-4; either TRBD1 or TRBD2 may supply D (5 bases each). The CDR3 covers 14 residues. Germline CDR1 reads SEHNR; CDR2 reads FQNEAQ (reference sequence). The V and J ends lost 0 bases and 10 bases respectively, with 13 bases between them.

This chain joins TRBV2 and TRBJ2-7, with D possibly being TRBD2 (5 bases). V lost 9 bases and J lost 0, with 12 bases in between. The length of the CDR3 is 13 residues. Germline CDR1 SNHLY, CDR2 FYNNEI. The CDR3 loop reads CARSRGVSYEQYF. For the CDR3, the DNA is TGTGCCAGAAGTCGGGGTGTCTCCTACGAGCAGTACTTC.

The chain couples TRBV2 to TRBJ1-4, with unresolved D. Trimming removed 7 bases at V and 6 bases at J, with 12 bases between. There are 13 residues in the CDR3. Germline CDR1 is SNHLY and CDR2 is FYNNEI. The CDR3 sequence: CASTVSAYEKLFF. Here the CDR3 DNA reads TGTGCCAGCACAGTGTCGGCCTATGAAAAACTGTTTTTT.

The chain is built from TRBV5-1 and TRBJ2-7, with 7 bases aligning to TRBD2. Germline-derived CDR1 and CDR2 are SGHRS and YFSETQ. J lost 7 bases, V lost 1 base, and 5 bases had no gene match. This CDR3 region has 13 residues. As DNA, the CDR3 is TGCGCCAGCAGCTTGAAGCGGGGAGAGGAGCAGTACTTC. Protein: CASSLKRGEEQYF.

V and J are TRBV13 and TRBJ1-1, with D perhaps TRBD1 (5 bases). CDR1 is PRHDT and CDR2 is FYEKMQ in the germline V gene (reference sequence). The CDR3 totals 15 residues. The germline V and J ends were trimmed by 6 bases and 4 bases, with 18 bases remaining between them. CDR3 sequence: CASSLETVLFTEAFF. CDR3 bases: TGTGCCAGCAGTCTAGAGACAGTACTCTTCACTGAAGCTTTCTTT. Combining the CDR3 with reference TRBV13 and TRBJ1-1 gives the whole variable domain AAGVIQSPRHLIKEKRETATLKCYPIPRHDTVYWYQQGPGQDPQFLISFYEKMQSDKGSIPDRFSAQQFSDYHSELNMSSLELGDSALYFCASSLETVLFTEAFFGQGTRLTVV.

The J gene is TRBJ1-5, the V gene TRBV3-1 (or the pseudogene TRBV3-2); the match to TRBD1 covers 9 bases. Germline values: CDR1 LGHDT, CDR2 YNNKEL (reference sequence). With V trimmed by 2 bases and J by 1 base, 3 bases remained unmatched. This CDR3 is built from 16 residues. CDR3: CASSQTQGASNQPQHF. For the CDR3, the DNA is TGTGCCAGCAGCCAAACACAGGGGGCCAGCAATCAGCCCCAGCATTTT.